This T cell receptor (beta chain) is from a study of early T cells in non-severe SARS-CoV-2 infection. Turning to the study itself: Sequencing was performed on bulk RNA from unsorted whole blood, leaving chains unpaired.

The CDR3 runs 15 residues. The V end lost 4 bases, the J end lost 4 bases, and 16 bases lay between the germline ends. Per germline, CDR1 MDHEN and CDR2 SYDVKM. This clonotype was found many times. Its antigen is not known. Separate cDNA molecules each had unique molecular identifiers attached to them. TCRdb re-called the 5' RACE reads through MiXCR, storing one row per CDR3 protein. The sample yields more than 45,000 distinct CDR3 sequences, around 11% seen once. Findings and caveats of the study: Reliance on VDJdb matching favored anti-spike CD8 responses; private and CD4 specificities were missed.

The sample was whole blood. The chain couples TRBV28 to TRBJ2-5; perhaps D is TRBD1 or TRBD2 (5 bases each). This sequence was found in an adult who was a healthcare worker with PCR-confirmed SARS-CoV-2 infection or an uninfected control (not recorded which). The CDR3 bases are TGTGCCAGCAGTTCGATACAGGTGGGAGTAGAGACCCAGTACTTC. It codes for CASSSIQVGVETQYF.